These 31 T cell receptor beta chains came from one sample sequenced in a study of OX40 agonist ivuxolimab in advanced cancers. TCRdb's table, derived via immunoSEQ multiplex PCR, lists solely in-frame clones and lacks some. The table shows tens of thousands of clones, with about 85% occurring only once. Material: CD4+ or CD8+ T cells sorted from blood, obtained in a trial of the OX40 agonist ivuxolimab. All receptors come from an adult with an advanced solid tumor such as melanoma, head and neck, liver or kidney cancer.

J is TRBJ2-1 and V is TRBV11-3; 8 nucleotides align to TRBD2. V trimming: 1 base; J trimming: 9 bases; junction bases outside the gene matches: 8. CDR3 length equals 15 residues. Germline V gene data show CDR1 as SGHNT and CDR2 as YENEEA. CDR3 in amino acids: CASSLARGESGEQFF. DNA of the CDR3: TGTGCCAGCAGCTTAGCGCGGGGGGAATCGGGTGAGCAGTTCTTC. Full variable domain (missing parts from reference TRBV11-3 and TRBJ2-1): EAGVVQSPRYKIIEKKQPVAFWCNPISGHNTLYWYLQNLGQGPELLIRYENEEAVDDSQLPKDRFSAERLKGVDSTLKIQPAELGDSAVYLCASSLARGESGEQFFGPGTRLTVL.

This sequence joins TRBV11-2 and TRBJ1-1; D may be TRBD1 (5 bases). Trimming stripped 0 bases from V and 6 bases from J, with 11 bases between. The germline V gene encodes CDR1 SGHAT and CDR2 FQNNGV. The CDR3 length is 14 residues. The CDR3 sequence is CASSLEGDAAEAFF. In DNA, the CDR3 is TGTGCCAGCAGCTTAGAGGGGGACGCCGCTGAAGCTTTCTTT.

V gene TRBV6-1 combines with J gene TRBJ1-3, with TRBD1 as a possible D gene (6 bases). The V end was cut by 2 bases, the J end by 0 bases, with 11 bases between. CDR3 length equals 16 residues. CDR1 MNHNS and CDR2 SASEGT come from the germline V gene. In DNA form, the CDR3 reads TGTGCCAGCAGTGAATTAACAGGGACCTCTGGAAACACCATATATTTT. Translation: CASSELTGTSGNTIYF.

CDR3 protein: CASSQDPTGRDEQYF. The DNA for the CDR3 is TGCGCCAGCAGCCAAGATCCTACGGGGCGGGACGAGCAGTACTTC. The chain is built from TRBV4-1 and TRBJ2-7; either TRBD1 or TRBD2 may supply D (5 bases each). V lost 0 bases to trimming and J lost 5 bases, with 14 bases between them. Germline CDR1 and CDR2: MGHRA and YSYEKL. This CDR3 is 15 amino acids long.

J is TRBJ1-1 and V is TRBV7-7; D gene ambiguous. The V gene lost 5 bases and the J gene lost 1 base, with 8 bases spanning the gap. Looked up from germline, CDR1 is SSHAT and CDR2 is FNYEAQ (reference sequence). The CDR3 runs 13 residues. The CDR3 bases are TGTGCCAGCAGCGCTTCACCGAACACTGAAGCTTTCTTT. This translates into CASSASPNTEAFF.

The J gene is TRBJ2-1, the V gene TRBV7-6; 10 positions agree with TRBD1. CDR1 and CDR2 (germline): SGHVS, FNYEAQ. J was trimmed by 2 bases and V by 1 base; bases with no gene match: 2. This CDR3 has 16 amino acids. The CDR3 is CASSLVGTGAYNEQFF. Written as DNA, the CDR3 is TGTGCCAGCAGCTTAGTGGGGACAGGGGCCTACAATGAGCAGTTCTTC.

The rearrangement links TRBV6-1 to TRBJ2-5; perhaps TRBD2 as D (5 bases). Deletions cut 6 bases from V and 5 bases from J, with 10 bases between. Germline CDR1 and CDR2: MNHNS and SASEGT. This CDR3 contains 12 residues. CDR3 residues: CASSPEVETQYF. CDR3 nucleotide sequence: TGTGCCAGCAGCCCGGAGGTGGAGACCCAGTACTTC.

V usage is TRBV6-4 and J usage is TRBJ2-3; TRBD2 matches 11 bases. J gave up 6 bases and V 3 bases, and 5 bases lay outside the gene matches. Germline lookup yields CDR1 MRHNA and CDR2 SNTAGT. CDR3 length: 15 residues. The CDR3: CASSEVAGGLDTQYF. The CDR3 bases are TGTGCCAGCAGTGAGGTAGCGGGGGGGCTGGATACGCAGTATTTT.

The genes are TRBV7-2 and TRBJ1-5; no definite D call. TRBJ2-3 matches the DNA end more closely, so the J call is doubtful. Germline V gene lookup returns CDR1 SGHTA and CDR2 FQGNSA. The CDR3 is 15 amino acids. The CDR3 region has the DNA TGTGCCAGCAGCTTTGGCACTCTGAGCAATCAGCCCCAGTATTTT. Residues: CASSFGTLSNQPQYF.

The chain employs TRBV30 and TRBJ1-2, with 8 bases matching TRBD1. Germline trimming cut 4 bases from V and 8 bases from J; bases unmatched to any gene: 9. Per the germline V gene, CDR1 is GTSNPN and CDR2 is SVGIG (reference sequence). CDR3 length: 13 residues. The CDR3 bases are TGTGCCTGGACTCCGACAGGGGAAATGGGCTACACCTTC. Its translation is CAWTPTGEMGYTF.

The chain uses TRBV5-1 and TRBJ2-3; D could derive from TRBD1 or TRBD2 (5 bases each). Trimming cost V 0 bases and J 6 bases, with 8 bases left between them. CDR1 is SGHRS, CDR2 YFSETQ, per germline. The CDR3 consists of 13 residues. The CDR3 coding sequence is TGCGCCAGCAGCTTGGGGGACGAGGATACGCAGTATTTT. Translated, it gives CASSLGDEDTQYF.

J is TRBJ1-4 and V is TRBV7-9; D gene unclear. Germline assignment: CDR1 SEHNR and CDR2 FQNEAQ (reference sequence). The CDR3 length is 15 residues. V lost 5 bases and J 6 bases, leaving 16 bases between the germline ends. The CDR3 DNA follows: TGTGCCAGCAGCATAGACGCCTCTGGGGATGAAAAACTGTTTTTT. This gives the protein CASSIDASGDEKLFF. Together with reference TRBV7-9 and TRBJ1-4, the CDR3 gives the full variable domain: DTGVSQNPRHKITKRGQNVTFRCDPISEHNRLYWYRQTLGQGPEFLTYFQNEAQLEKSRLLSDRFSAERPKGSFSTLEIQRTEQGDSAMYLCASSIDASGDEKLFFGSGTQLSVL.

This clone was seen only once. A junction end diverges from the germline sequence, so it may reflect a read error. The genes are TRBV12-5 and TRBJ1-1; D unresolved. Germline lookup yields CDR1 LGHNT and CDR2 FRNRAP. This CDR3 spans 14 amino acids. Written as DNA, the CDR3 is TGTGCTAGTGGCCTCGGACGACTGAAAACTGAAGCTTTCTTT. It translates to CASGLGRLKTEAFF.

The gene calls are TRBV28 and TRBJ2-2; 8 bases agree with TRBD2. The CDR3 loop spans 15 amino acids. The V and J ends lost 10 bases and 8 bases, in that order; junction bases with no gene match: 15. Per germline, CDR1 MDHEN and CDR2 SYDVKM. The CDR3 is CATDGLAAGAGELFF. CDR3 sequence (DNA): TGTGCCACCGACGGACTAGCAGCGGGCGCGGGGGAGCTGTTTTTT.

The chain recombines TRBV7-6 with TRBJ2-2; 10 bases align to TRBD2. The CDR3 is 16 amino acids. V was pared by 1 base and J by 4 bases, with 3 bases of the junction left unmatched. Germline loops: CDR1 SGHVS, CDR2 FNYEAQ. CDR3 bases: TGTGCCAGCAGCTTAGGAGTAGCGGGGGGCACCGGGGAGCTGTTTTTT. Translated: CASSLGVAGGTGELFF.

This clone is a singleton in its sample. A junction boundary mismatches the germline segment, possibly from a read error. The CDR3 region has the DNA TGTGCCAGCAGCTTAGCATTTCAATTGTTGAACTTC. Translation: CASSLAFQLLNF. V is TRBV7-8 and J is TRBJ1-2; D remains unclear. CDR1 and CDR2 from the germline V gene are SGHVS and FQNEAQ. This CDR3 contains 12 residues.

V usage is TRBV18 and J usage is TRBJ1-3; D might be TRBD1 (5 bases). Trimming took 5 bases from V and 4 from J, leaving 15 bases between them. The CDR3 contains 15 residues. Germline loops: CDR1 KGHSH, CDR2 LQKENI. The CDR3 region is CASSTSRATGNTIYF. CDR3 sequence (DNA): TGTGCCAGCTCAACCAGCAGGGCTACCGGAAACACCATATATTTT.

This clone was picked up one time. The CDR3 is CASSLASRTVISNYGYTF. CDR3 bases: TGTGCCAGCAGCTTGGCGAGTAGGACAGTCATTTCTAACTATGGCTACACCTTC. V usage is TRBV5-4 and J usage is TRBJ1-2, with D maybe TRBD1 (6 bases). Germline CDR1 and CDR2: SGHNT and YYREEE (reference sequence). CDR3 length: 18 amino acids. V lost 0 bases, J lost 0 bases, and 18 bases lay in between. Using reference TRBV5-4 and TRBJ1-2 for the parts outside the CDR3, the full variable domain is ETGVTQSPTHLIKTRGQQVTLRCSSQSGHNTVSWYQQALGQGPQFIFQYYREEENGRGNFPPRFSGLQFPNYSSELNVNALELDDSALYLCASSLASRTVISNYGYTFGSGTRLTVV.

The V call is TRBV7-6, the J call TRBJ2-7; 12 nucleotides match TRBD2. The CDR3 contains 16 residues. Unmatched junction bases numbered 3, after V lost 1 base and J lost 2 bases. Germline-derived CDR1 and CDR2 are SGHVS and FNYEAQ. The CDR3 protein is CASSLGTSGETYEQYF. DNA for the CDR3: TGTGCCAGCAGCTTAGGGACTAGCGGGGAAACCTACGAGCAGTACTTC.

The V call is TRBV18, the J call TRBJ2-1; 8 bases match TRBD2. The germline CDR1 and CDR2 sequences are KGHSH and LQKENI. J was trimmed by 10 bases and V by 0 bases; bases with no gene match: 14. The CDR3 length is 17 residues. CDR3 bases: TGTGCCAGCTCACCACCGACGGGGGGGGGTAGCGGAAGCGAGCAGTTCTTC. This translates into CASSPPTGGGSGSEQFF.

The chain couples TRBV7-2 to TRBJ2-2; 7 bases are shared with TRBD1. Trimming at V came to 5 bases and at J to 5 bases, leaving 8 bases not matched to a gene. The CDR3 is 15 amino acids. The V gene's germline CDR1 is SGHTA and CDR2 FQGNSA. CDR3 DNA: TGTGCCAGCAGCGGTGACAGGGCGAGGACCGGGGAGCTGTTTTTT. Translation: CASSGDRARTGELFF.

This chain uses TRBV9 with TRBJ2-3; 8 bases map to TRBD1. The CDR3 is 15 amino acids. Germline trimming cut 3 bases from V and 3 bases from J; bases unmatched to any gene: 6. CDR1 and CDR2 (germline): SGDLS, YYNGEE. The CDR3, as DNA: TGTGCCAGCAGCGCAACAGGGGGGTGGACAGATACGCAGTATTTT. This codes for CASSATGGWTDTQYF.

The chain combines TRBV21-1 with TRBJ1-1; the table gives TRBD1 as D, unverified against the DNA. TRBV21-1 is annotated as a pseudogene. The CDR3 totals 16 residues. The CDR3 DNA reads TGTGCCAGCAGCGATACCAGGGCTCTAATGAACACTGAAGCTTTCTTT. Protein: CASSDTRALMNTEAFF.

The genes are TRBV9 and TRBJ1-6; TRBD1 agrees at 9 bases. V lost 3 bases to trimming and J lost 5 bases; unmatched junction nucleotides: 9. This CDR3 has 17 residues. The germline V gene encodes CDR1 SGDLS and CDR2 YYNGEE. The CDR3 region is CASSDNPGTGNNSPLHF. DNA for the CDR3: TGTGCCAGCAGCGACAACCCCGGGACAGGGAATAATTCACCCCTCCACTTT.

The chain links TRBV18 to TRBJ2-3; 8 bases agree with TRBD2. Germline values: CDR1 KGHSH, CDR2 LQKENI. The CDR3 consists of 20 residues. The V gene end was trimmed by 3 bases and the J gene end by 0 bases; junction bases not matched to a gene: 17. For the CDR3, the DNA is TGTGCCAGCTCACCCCCATCTAGGCTAGCGGGTTCCTCTAGCACAGATACGCAGTATTTT. It encodes CASSPPSRLAGSSSTDTQYF.

The CDR3 DNA reads as TGTGCCAGCAAACGGAGGGAAGTGGACTATGGCTACACCTTC. It encodes CASKRREVDYGYTF. The chain has TRBV27 and TRBJ1-2; D uncertain. The CDR3 contains 14 residues. Germline CDR1 is MNHEY and CDR2 is SMNVEV (reference sequence). Trimming removed 7 bases at V and 3 bases at J, with 15 bases between.

The chain carries TRBV6-1 and TRBJ2-5; 7 bases agree with TRBD2. V trimming: 4 bases; J trimming: 4 bases; junction bases outside the gene matches: 9. The CDR3 is 15 amino acids. The germline V gene encodes CDR1 MNHNS and CDR2 SASEGT. The chain's CDR3 is CASSGTAGRLETQYF. In DNA form, the CDR3 reads TGTGCCAGCAGTGGAACAGCGGGGCGCCTAGAGACCCAGTACTTC.

The CDR3 loop reads CASSLPPRLAGVSDEQFF. DNA for the CDR3: TGCGCCAGCAGCTTGCCCCCTCGACTAGCGGGTGTATCCGATGAGCAGTTCTTC. The chain links TRBV5-1 to TRBJ2-1, with 10 positions matching TRBD2. The CDR3 sequence is 18 residues long. Germline V gene lookup returns CDR1 SGHRS and CDR2 YFSETQ. V dropped 1 base and J dropped 8; count of bases not matched to a gene: 15. The variable domain in full, with the rest retrieved from reference TRBV5-1 and TRBJ2-1, is KAGVTQTPRYLIKTRGQQVTLSCSPISGHRSVSWYQQTPGQGLQFLFEYFSETQRNKGNFPGRFSGRQFSNSRSEMNVSTLELGDSALYLCASSLPPRLAGVSDEQFFGPGTRLTVL.

The V and J genes are TRBV15 and TRBJ2-7, with TRBD1 matching 9 bases. V lost 5 bases to trimming and J lost 8 bases; unmatched junction nucleotides: 13. Looked up from germline, CDR1 is LNHNV and CDR2 is YYDKDF (reference sequence). The CDR3 is 15 residues long. CDR3 sequence (DNA): TGTGCCACCAGCGGAGGACAGGGGCTCTCATGGAAGCAGTACTTC. It yields the protein CATSGGQGLSWKQYF.

V and J are TRBV18 and TRBJ1-2, with 9 bases that match TRBD1. V shed 2 bases, J shed 5 bases, and the junction held 12 bases outside the gene matches. From germline, CDR1 is KGHSH and CDR2 LQKENI. CDR3 length equals 17 residues. The DNA of the CDR3 is TGTGCCAGCTCACCATCGGGCGGGACAGGGTCCGGTTATGGCTACACCTTC. This translates into CASSPSGGTGSGYGYTF.

This clone is a singleton in its sample. V usage is TRBV4-3 and J usage is TRBJ1-4; 8 bases line up with TRBD1. CDR1 LGHNA and CDR2 YSLEER come from the germline V gene. This CDR3 is built from 15 residues. With V trimmed by 2 bases and J by 6 bases, 5 bases remained unmatched. DNA of the CDR3: TGCGCCAGCAGCCAATCAGGACAGGGATATGAAAAACTGTTTTTT. It codes for CASSQSGQGYEKLFF.